The 17 T cell receptor beta chains presented below share a single source sample, sequenced in a study of T cell repertoires in cytomegalovirus infection (dated by TCRdb to between 2019 and 2020). These receptors have no known antigen. Sequencing was carried out with an Illumina HiSeq 1500. TCRdb trimmed public reads at Q25 via fastp, called clones via MiXCR and kept in-frame beta chains. Each CDR3 protein gets just one entry, which takes the most common genes and DNA from the rows behind it. The sample table shows roughly 500,000 distinct CDR3 sequences, and roughly 34% are seen once. Of the sample, under 20% is held by the ten largest clones. Interpreted using the paper, the treatment or condition label stands for: in vitro stimulation with specific CMV peptide epitopes to enrich CMV-specific T cells. The sample here was cultured PBMCs, taken from culture after CMV antigen stimulation. The receptors were gathered from a human donor in good health (CMV status not recorded). Some clones in this sample may be carry-over from other donors' samples.

V usage is TRBV7-2 and J usage is TRBJ2-6; D ambiguous. This CDR3 region has 13 residues. Per germline, CDR1 SGHTA and CDR2 FQGNSA. Trimming left V 4 bases short and J 11 bases short, with 12 bases between. The CDR3 coding sequence is TGTGCCAGCAGCTGGCGACTCCGCCACGTCCTGACTTTC. Residues: CASSWRLRHVLTF.

This clonotype was observed a handful of times. J is TRBJ1-1 and V is TRBV12-3 or TRBV12-4; possibly TRBD1 for D (6 bases). The CDR3 length is 18 residues. V shed 2 bases and J shed 0 bases, with 19 bases lying between them. In DNA form, the CDR3 reads TGTGCCAGCAGTTTAAATATCGGCGGGGGGGCTATGAACACTGAAGCTTTCTTT. Translated: CASSLNIGGGAMNTEAFF.

The chain combines TRBV4-1 with TRBJ2-7; TRBD2 aligns across 12 bases. V was clipped by 1 base and J by 7 bases; unmatched bases: 26. Germline V CDR1 and CDR2: MGHRA, YSYEKL. The CDR3 is 22 amino acids. In DNA form, the CDR3 reads TGCGCCAGCAGCCAAGTTTTAATCCCGACTAGCGGGAGTGTGACACGACTGAGGGAGCAGTACTTC. This encodes CASSQVLIPTSGSVTRLREQYF.

This clonotype was found many times. The chain combines TRBV6-2 or TRBV6-3 with TRBJ2-2, with D possibly called TRBD1 or TRBD2 (5 bases each). This CDR3 has 13 residues. Germline V gives CDR1 MNHEY, CDR2 SVGEGT. Trimming pared 7 bases from V and 7 bases from J, leaving 13 bases between. The CDR3 spells CASKTLGVGELFF. CDR3 nucleotides: TGTGCCAGCAAAACCCTGGGGGTCGGGGAGCTGTTTTTT.

V and J are TRBV11-2 and TRBJ2-3; perhaps TRBD2 as D (6 bases). Trimming pared 5 bases from V and 10 bases from J, leaving 16 bases between. Per the germline V gene, CDR1 is SGHAT and CDR2 is FQNNGV. The CDR3 has 13 amino acids. The CDR3 spells CASSPAWAGSQYF. CDR3 sequence (DNA): TGTGCCAGCAGCCCCGCTTGGGCGGGATCGCAGTATTTT. The whole variable domain, filled in from reference TRBV11-2 and TRBJ2-3, reads EAGVAQSPRYKIIEKRQSVAFWCNPISGHATLYWYQQILGQGPKLLIQFQNNGVVDDSQLPKDRFSAERLKGVDSTLKIQPAKLEDSAVYLCASSPAWAGSQYFGPGTRLTVL.

The chain recombines TRBV2 with TRBJ2-2; D gene ambiguous. The CDR3 sequence is 16 residues long. Trimming shortened V by 3 bases and J by 0 bases, and 11 bases separated the two germline ends. The germline gives CDR1 SNHLY, CDR2 FYNNEI. DNA of the CDR3: TGTGCCAGCAGTGAGGAAGCGCTAGCGAACACCGGGGAGCTGTTTTTT. This encodes CASSEEALANTGELFF.

Comment on this clonotype: Sequence at one end of the junction differs from germline and may be a read error. The chain links TRBV13 to TRBJ2-7, with 8 bases aligning to TRBD2. Germline lookup yields CDR1 PRHDT and CDR2 FYEKMQ (reference sequence). The CDR3 is made up of 15 amino acids. CDR3 coding DNA: TGCGCCAGCAGCGTACTAGCGGATTCCACCTACGAGCAGTACTTC. Its translation is CASSVLADSTYEQYF.

The chain links TRBV7-7 to TRBJ1-5; D unresolved. There are 15 residues in the CDR3. The V gene lost 0 bases and the J gene lost 0 bases, with 6 bases spanning the gap. The germline V gene has CDR1 SSHAT and CDR2 FNYEAQ (reference sequence). For the CDR3, the DNA is TGTGCCAGCAGCTTAGCGGCCCCTAGCAATCAGCCCCAGCATTTT. It specifies CASSLAAPSNQPQHF.

The chain uses TRBV27 and TRBJ1-1; D is unresolved. Trimming stripped 1 base from V and 1 base from J, with 10 bases between. The germline V gene encodes CDR1 MNHEY and CDR2 SMNVEV (reference sequence). CDR3 length equals 15 residues. CDR3 coding DNA: TGTGCCAGCAGTTTATTTTCCTTGGGGAACACTGAAGCTTTCTTT. Encoded protein: CASSLFSLGNTEAFF.

This clonotype was counted only a few times. The V gene is TRBV27, the J gene TRBJ2-7, with D possibly being TRBD2 (6 bases). The germline V gene encodes CDR1 MNHEY and CDR2 SMNVEV (reference sequence). The CDR3 loop spans 16 amino acids. Trimming stripped 3 bases from V and 4 bases from J, with 19 bases between. DNA for the CDR3: TGTGCCAGCAGTTTTACGGGGGAAGATTGGACGTACGAGCAGTACGTC. Protein sequence: CASSFTGEDWTYEQYV.

V gene TRBV7-2 combines with J gene TRBJ2-2; the D is unclear. CDR3 length: 13 amino acids. Trimming cost V 5 bases and J 1 base, with 5 bases left between them. CDR1 is SGHTA, CDR2 FQGNSA, per germline. CDR3 DNA sequence: TGTGCCAGCAGCCCAGTGAACACCGGGGAGCTGTTTTTT. Translation: CASSPVNTGELFF.

In this sample, this clonotype turned up a few times. Given a much more abundant clone one base away, this may be a read error. The chain combines TRBV7-2 with TRBJ2-3, with 10 bases fitting TRBD1. Germline V CDR1 and CDR2: SGHTA, FQGNSA. V dropped 3 bases and J dropped 4; count of bases not matched to a gene: 1. The CDR3 is made up of 14 amino acids. The CDR3 is CASSFGQGADTQYF. As DNA, the CDR3 is TGTGCCAGCAGCTTCGGACAGGGGGCAGATACGCAGTATTTT.

This chain connects TRBV4-3 to TRBJ1-3; TRBD1 matches at 7 bases. Germline V gives CDR1 LGHNA, CDR2 YSLEER. After removal of 0 bases from V and 5 bases from J, the junction contained 4 bases not matched to a gene. The CDR3 is made up of 15 amino acids. The CDR3 is CASSQDTDRRNTIYF. The CDR3 DNA sequence: TGCGCCAGCAGCCAAGACACGGACAGGCGAAACACCATATATTTT.

A single count supports this clonotype. The rearrangement uses TRBV24-1 and TRBJ1-5, with D possibly matching TRBD1 (5 bases). The CDR3 is 13 residues long. The germline CDR1 and CDR2 sequences are KGHDR and SFDVKD. Trimming removed 3 bases from V and 7 bases from J, with 9 bases in between. CDR3 DNA: TGTGCCACCAGTGATCGGGGCGACCAGCCCCAGCATTTT. Its translation: CATSDRGDQPQHF.

There are many counts of this clonotype. The V gene is TRBV7-2, the J gene TRBJ2-1, with a weak D call TRBD2 (6 bases). Trimming left V 1 base short and J 3 bases short, with 7 bases between. This CDR3 comprises 14 residues. The germline gives CDR1 SGHTA, CDR2 FQGNSA. The DNA for the CDR3 is TGTGCCAGCAGCTTAGGCGGGAACTACAATGAGCAGTTCTTC. This encodes CASSLGGNYNEQFF.

Of note for this clonotype: A much more abundant neighbour one base away suggests this may be a read error. V gene TRBV7-2 combines with J gene TRBJ1-1; D gene unclear. Between the trimmed V and J ends, which lost 7 bases and 0 bases, there was a span of 15 bases. The CDR3 totals 15 residues. CDR1 is SGHTA, CDR2 FQGNSA, per germline. Written as DNA, the CDR3 is TGTGCCAGCACCGTACTACCGACGGTGAACACTGAAGCTTTCTTT. Encoded protein: CASTVLPTVNTEAFF.

This clonotype was observed a handful of times. The J gene is TRBJ2-1, the V gene TRBV6-6, with TRBD2 identical over 9 bases. This CDR3 is 15 amino acids long. V shed 6 bases and J 6 bases; nucleotides not matched to a gene: 9. Germline V lookup: CDR1 MNHNY, CDR2 SVGAGI (reference sequence). The CDR3 reads CASSHVGGRANEQFF. The CDR3 nucleotides read TGTGCCAGCAGCCATGTAGGCGGGAGGGCCAATGAGCAGTTCTTC.